This T cell receptor beta chain comes out of a study of T-cell memory formation after mild COVID-19 (dated by TCRdb to the early 2020s). Regarding the complete study: TCR sequence clusters from the two donors were largely donor specific. In a couple of donors, T-cell clones that expanded and contracted after mild COVID-19 were tracked by sequencing TCRalpha and TCRbeta repertoires over time. The cohort comprised two young, previously healthy adult volunteers, one female and one male. Here is what the overall study found, with its caveats: Only a couple of mild cases were covered in the study, and larger cohorts including severe cases with pre-infection samples were considered necessary. Some responding clones were detected in pre-infection memory, suggesting pre-existing cross-reactive memory T cells joined the SARS-CoV-2 response. Balanced CD4/CD8 phenotypes were observed for clones contracting from day 15 to 85, whereas a bias towards CD4+ was observed for a second wave of clones expanding from day 15 to 37. Contracting CD4+ clones were located mainly in the CM and EM memory subsets, whereas CD8+ clones were found to be enriched in EMRA. SARS-CoV-2 specificity was not confirmed for the second-wave clones peaking on day 37.

PBMCs were isolated by Ficoll-Paque density gradient centrifugation. A word on this clonotype: What this receptor recognizes is not known. The sample holds no much larger clone one base away, and base qualities are not on file.

The instrument was an Illumina NovaSeq 6000. cDNA libraries for TCRalpha and TCRbeta were prepared by 5'RACE using constant-segment primers, with sample barcodes and unique molecular identifiers added. RNA was extracted from every sample with Trizol reagent. Amplification of the libraries took two PCR steps, and the second step added a second sample barcode plus Illumina TruSeq adapters. Sequencing of the libraries was done on an Illumina NovaSeq, producing 2 x 150 bp paired-end reads. In the source study's methods: With migec v1.2.7, reads were demultiplexed and then collapsed into UMI-guided consensus sequences. Using mixcr v2.1.11, UMI consensuses were aligned to TRA and TRB V and J templates and then assembled into clonotypes. A clonotype was counted as expanded or contracted only if both edgeR and NoisET called the change significant, with noise models trained on biological replicates. For edgeR calls, a false discovery rate-adjusted p below 0.01 and a log2 fold-change threshold of 1 were applied. As an exploratory analysis of dynamics, PCA with hierarchical clustering was applied to max-normalized trajectories of the 1000 most abundant clonotypes. Separately sequenced CD4+ and CD8+ repertoires were used to assign the CD4 or CD8 phenotype of responding clones. TCRdb trimmed the raw reads at Q25, called clones with MiXCR and kept productive beta chains. Identical CDR3 protein sequences are pooled into one entry, listed with their most common genes and DNA. The V and J calls were not made by the authors but by TCRdb's processing. The sample records around 440,000 distinct CDR3 sequences, around a sixth of which are singletons. Jointly, the top ten make up 9% to 15% of the sample.

The sequenced sample was PBMCs or a T cell subset sorted from them (not recorded which). The receptor comes from an adult woman who had mild COVID-19 (a few samples of this study predate the infection). The sample titles of this study are shuffled in the database, so cell type and time point are left out; the donor was told from shared clones.

CDR3 region: CASSGKFLNTGELFF. The nucleotide sequence is TGTGCCAGCAGTGGAAAGTTTTTGAACACCGGGGAGCTGTTTTTT. The chain is encoded by TRBV2 joined to TRBJ2-2, with no confident D gene call. The CDR3, cysteine through phenylalanine, is 15 amino acids long. This entry keeps only the CDR3 DNA: 45 bases, framed from base 1. CDR1 and CDR2, looked up from the germline V gene, are SNHLY and FYNNEI. Deletion took 4 bases off V and 1 base off J, with a span of 10 bases between the germline ends.